This TCR beta chain was sequenced in a study of T cell repertoires in cytomegalovirus infection. Study background: Public signatures in TCR beta pointed to CMV infection and matching HLA type.

Notes on this clonotype: Its specificity is not known.

TCRdb reanalysed the reads using MiXCR and keeps one entry per CDR3 protein. The sample records about 180,000 distinct CDR3 sequences, about 15% being singletons. Points from the study as a whole: The response measured ex vivo was dominated by TCR beta clonotypes (HLA-C-restricted and CMV-specific). Cumulative public TCR beta family frequency identified carriers of CMV plus the relevant HLA.

This TCR was sampled from a human donor in good health (CMV status not recorded). Some clones in this sample may be carry-over from other donors' samples. Sequenced input: CD8+ T cells from PBMCs.

CDR3 coding DNA: TGTGCCAGCAGCTTGACGGTCGGGACTAAGCCAGGAGATACGCAGTATTTT. It translates to CASSLTVGTKPGDTQYF. This chain uses TRBV7-2 with TRBJ2-3; 7 bases are shared with TRBD2. Trimming cost V 3 bases and J 5 bases; bases outside gene matches: 14. The germline gives CDR1 SGHTA, CDR2 FQGNSA. This CDR3 is 17 amino acids long. The full variable domain, with the rest looked up from reference TRBV7-2 and TRBJ2-3, is GAGVSQSPSNKVTEKGKDVELRCDPISGHTALYWYRQSLGQGLEFLIYFQGNSAPDKSGLPSDRFSAERTGGSVSTLTIQRTQQEDSAVYLCASSLTVGTKPGDTQYFGPGTRLTVL.